This T cell receptor (beta chain) was identified in a study of OX40 agonist ivuxolimab in advanced cancers. As regards this clone: Additional DNA sequences in this sample encode the identical CDR3.

The germline gives CDR1 MNHEY, CDR2 SMNVEV (reference sequence). This CDR3 is 16 amino acids long. Unmatched junction bases numbered 10, after V lost 5 bases and J lost 7 bases. Sequencing was performed with immunoSEQ multiplex PCR; in TCRdb, only in-frame clones are kept and a portion is missing. This table has under 80,000 clones, 85% appearing once. J is TRBJ2-7 and V is TRBV27; 14 bases agree with TRBD2. The input for sequencing was CD4+ or CD8+ T cells sorted from blood, taken in a trial of the OX40 agonist ivuxolimab. The clonotype originates from an adult with an advanced solid tumor such as melanoma, head and neck, liver or kidney cancer. DNA of the CDR3: TGTGCCAGCAGTCTCGGACTAGCGGGGGGTCCCCGGGAGCAGTACTTC. Protein sequence: CASSLGLAGGPREQYF.